This T cell receptor (beta chain) stems from a study of blood T cell repertoires in COVID-19 (TCRdb year 2020). Regarding the study in general: Collaborator samples came from the United States, Italy and Spain and covered acute and convalescent phases of COVID-19. The prospective study material was composed of cDNA or gDNA derived from T cells, B-cell-depleted T cells, or PBMCs. The dataset comprised deeply sampled blood TCRbeta repertoires from subjects exposed to, actively infected with, or recovered from COVID-19. The repertoires were made available in a free public database intended to serve as a resource for research on the immune response to SARS-CoV-2. The samples were drawn from two sources: the first 160 participants of the ongoing ImmuneRACE study, and 1,000 to 1,500 subjects contributed by 6 global collaborators. Nearly every sample came with metadata listing a de-identified subject ID, COVID-19 status, age in years and sex. Where HLA class I and class II types were available, the types were taken from metadata supplied by the sample provider, not from assay-based typing.

V was cut back by 6 bases and J by 12 bases, leaving a gap of 17 bases between them. The CDR3, cysteine through phenylalanine, is 12 amino acids long. Only CDR3 DNA is held: 36 bases, read in frame from base 1. The immunoSEQ Assay, a bias-controlled multiplex PCR, was used to amplify TCRbeta CDR3 regions from genomic DNA. In the authors' own workflow: The number of nucleated cells in each sample was estimated by amplification of reference gene primers within the assay. To quantify the absolute abundance of each unique TCRbeta CDR3 rearrangement, sequence reads were collapsed and filtered. Productive Simpson clonality was computed per sample as the square root of Simpson's diversity index over productive rearrangements. Sourced from immuneACCESS, this table was stored by TCRdb with only in-frame sequences that have V and J called. A share of the clones is absent; for the studies checked, an unresolved V gene accounts for under half, and the remainder has no known explanation. V and J calls and clone size are those listed in that table; D and trimming were worked out from the DNA. This sample gives 150,000 to 200,000 clones in total; around 90% of them show up just once. The top ten hold about a fifth of the sample.

Results and caveats for the whole study, not just this receptor: The quantity of clinical and demographic metadata differed by source and by participant and was supplied without curation.

The collaborating institutions used their own protocols to collect whole blood in K2EDTA tubes. For TCRbeta analysis, collaborators shipped samples in one of three forms: frozen whole blood, isolated PBMCs, or DNA extracted from either of those sample types. Points on this clone: Its antigen is unknown. No much larger clone exists at a distance of one base, and base qualities are not known.

The specimen was peripheral blood. The receptor was derived from a man aged 55 to 70 with active or convalescent COVID-19. This sequence uses TRBV12-3 or TRBV12-4 and TRBJ1-2; the D gene cannot be resolved reliably. The base sequence is TGTGCCAGCAGCTACAGACCTTCGACCCACACCTTC. This encodes CASSYRPSTHTF.